This T cell receptor beta chain was documented in a study of CXCR3-negative and CXCR3-positive naive CD8 T cells. Study observations and caveats: Naive CXCR3-negative and CXCR3-positive cells had similar TRBV-TRBJ usage; memory differed.

CDR3 size: 13 residues. Germline CDR1 and CDR2: SQVTM and ANQGSEA. Of note for this clonotype: Its antigen is still unknown.

Each TRB cDNA library was prepared by 5' RACE (with UMI labels). TCRdb reprocessed the 5' RACE reads, with one entry per CDR3 protein and no DNA. This sample contains about 28,000 distinct CDR3 sequences. CD8+ T cell subsets were each sorted in triplicate, 300,000 or so cells apiece. This TCR came from a human donor in good health. Some clones in this sample may be carry-over from other donors' samples. Material: memory CD8+ T cells from blood. The V and J genes are TRBV29-1 and TRBJ2-7; TCRdb's D gene call, TRBD1, goes unchecked for lack of DNA. The CDR3 reads CSVRGGRLYEQYF.